Each of the 26 T cell receptor beta chains below was sequenced from the same sample in a study of regulatory T cells in long-lasting Graves disease. The TCR beta library used iRepertoire HTBI primers with Arm-PCR amplification of CDR3. TCRdb ran MiXCR on the multiplex PCR reads and lists one entry per CDR3 protein. The sample contains around 450,000 distinct CDR3 sequences, under 15% of which appear only once. Time point denoted: newly diagnosed GD, antithyroid drugs for less than 3 months. PBMC-derived RNA was used for the TCR library. The data were also submitted as part of a second study, on T cells in Graves' hyperthyroidism and ophthalmopathy.

Sequenced material: peripheral blood mononuclear cells (PBMCs), taken at new diagnosis, from a patient treated with antithyroid drugs. These receptors were obtained from a woman in her thirties with Graves disease.

V usage is TRBV4-1 and J usage is TRBJ2-1, with 10 bases lining up with TRBD2. The length of the CDR3 is 17 residues. The V gene end was trimmed by 3 bases and the J gene end by 1 base; junction bases not matched to a gene: 6. In germline, CDR1 is MGHRA, CDR2 YSYEKL. The CDR3 coding sequence is TGCGCCAGCAGCCAGACGGGACTAGCGTTTTCCTACAATGAGCAGTTCTTC. Translated: CASSQTGLAFSYNEQFF.

This clonotype is a singleton in its sample. This chain's CDR3 is CASSLRPESYEQFF. The CDR3, as DNA: TGCGCCAGCAGCCTACGACCGGAATCCTACGAGCAGTTCTTC. This chain connects TRBV4-1 to TRBJ2-1, with D uncertain. The length of the CDR3 is 14 residues. Germline CDR1 MGHRA, CDR2 YSYEKL. Trimming removed 4 bases at V and 10 bases at J, with 17 bases between.

This clonotype was seen only a few times. The gene calls are TRBV29-1 and TRBJ2-1; 9 nucleotides align to TRBD1. The CDR3 runs 13 residues. J gave up 9 bases and V 3 bases, and 6 bases lay outside the gene matches. CDR1 SQVTM and CDR2 ANQGSEA come from the germline V gene. CDR3 DNA sequence: TGCAGCGTTGATGGGACAGGGAAGAGTGAGCAGTTCTTC. Protein: CSVDGTGKSEQFF.

This clonotype was observed at least ten times. The chain combines TRBV5-1 with TRBJ2-1; D is unclear. Germline V gene lookup returns CDR1 SGHRS and CDR2 YFSETQ. The V gene lost 1 base and the J gene lost 1 base, with 9 bases spanning the gap. The CDR3 loop spans 15 amino acids. CDR3 nucleotides: TGCGCCAGCAGCTTGTCCCACCGTTCCTACAATGAGCAGTTCTTC. This translates into CASSLSHRSYNEQFF.

The chain couples TRBV20-1 to TRBJ1-6, with 8 nucleotides matching TRBD1. Per germline, CDR1 DFQATT and CDR2 SNEGSKA (reference sequence). The junction had 9 bases not matched to a gene; V was cut back by 5 bases and J by 6 bases. This CDR3 has 15 residues. CDR3 bases: TGCAGTGCTCCCGGGGCAGGGGGCGGTAATTCACCCCTCCACTTT. Translated, it gives CSAPGAGGGNSPLHF.

This clonotype was detected ten times or more. The chain is built from TRBV28 and TRBJ2-1; 8 nucleotides match TRBD1. Germline V gene sequence: CDR1 MDHEN, CDR2 SYDVKM. The length of the CDR3 is 15 residues. Trimming removed 6 bases from V and 4 bases from J; junction bases left unmatched: 8. The CDR3 loop reads CASRRTGQVYNEQFF. For the CDR3, the DNA is TGTGCCAGCAGACGAACGGGACAGGTGTACAATGAGCAGTTCTTC.

This clonotype has a handful of counts. The germline gene is not matched at one end of the junction; a read error may be the cause. This chain links TRBV12-3 or TRBV12-4 with TRBJ1-1, with D perhaps matching TRBD1 (6 bases). This CDR3 has 14 amino acids. For the CDR3, the DNA is TGTGCCAGCAGCCTTAACAGGGTGAATACTGAAGCTTTCTTT. This translates into CASSLNRVNTEAFF.

This clonotype was seen only a few times. The CDR3 DNA reads as TGTGCCACCAGCACAGGGGGCGGGGGCACTGAAGCTTTCTTT. Encoded protein: CATSTGGGGTEAFF. This chain uses TRBV24-1 with TRBJ1-1; 9 positions match TRBD1. V was clipped by 7 bases and J by 4 bases; unmatched bases: 6. This CDR3 region has 14 residues. Germline V gene data show CDR1 as KGHDR and CDR2 as SFDVKD.

The V gene is TRBV29-1, the J gene TRBJ2-3; maybe TRBD2 (6 bases). Trimming cost V 4 bases and J 2 bases, with 10 bases left between them. This CDR3 region has 13 residues. Germline V gene data show CDR1 as SQVTM and CDR2 as ANQGSEA. In DNA, the CDR3 is TGCAGCGTTGGTTGGGGGGTCACAGATACGCAGTATTTT. Encoded protein: CSVGWGVTDTQYF.

The CDR3 loop is CASSISQGRETQYF. As DNA, the CDR3 is TGTGCCAGTAGTATCTCGCAGGGGAGAGAGACCCAGTACTTC. This chain connects TRBV11-2 to TRBJ2-5; D possibly corresponds to TRBD1 (6 bases). Between the trimmed V and J ends, which lost 9 bases and 4 bases, there was a span of 18 bases. The germline V gene has CDR1 SGHAT and CDR2 FQNNGV. This CDR3 is 14 amino acids long.

This clonotype was observed many times. The chain couples TRBV18 to TRBJ2-5; a weak D match, TRBD1 (6 bases). Germline CDR1 and CDR2: KGHSH and LQKENI. V was shortened by 2 bases and J by 3 bases, with 7 bases between the two germline ends. The CDR3 contains 13 residues. The CDR3 loop is CASSPTGKETQYF. CDR3 in DNA: TGTGCCAGCTCACCAACAGGGAAAGAGACCCAGTACTTC.

This clonotype was seen a few times. The genes are TRBV2 and TRBJ1-5; D is perhaps TRBD1 (5 bases). The CDR3 length is 15 residues. Trimming removed 2 bases from V and 6 bases from J, with 14 bases in between. Germline values: CDR1 SNHLY, CDR2 FYNNEI. The CDR3 reads CASSELGQGRQPQHF. The DNA of the CDR3 is TGTGCCAGCAGTGAACTTGGGCAGGGCCGTCAGCCCCAGCATTTT.

The rearrangement joins TRBV5-1 to TRBJ1-2, with 11 bases lining up with TRBD1. CDR1 and CDR2 from the germline V gene are SGHRS and YFSETQ. The CDR3 is 17 amino acids. J gave up 0 bases and V 3 bases, and 7 bases lay outside the gene matches. The CDR3 DNA reads TGCGCCAGCAGCTCCTTAGGGACAGGGGGAGCTAACTATGGCTACACCTTC. As protein: CASSSLGTGGANYGYTF.

This clonotype has a handful of counts. This chain links TRBV30 with TRBJ1-5; no clear D. The CDR3 spans 15 residues. V lost 2 bases and J 1 base, leaving 12 bases between the germline ends. The germline CDR1 and CDR2 sequences are GTSNPN and SVGIG (reference sequence). In DNA, the CDR3 is TGTGCCTGGAGTCAACTGGGCTTAAGCAATCAGCCCCAGCATTTT. Translated, it gives CAWSQLGLSNQPQHF.

This clonotype has ten or more counts. The J gene is TRBJ2-3, the V gene TRBV5-1; 10 nucleotides agree with TRBD1. Germline V CDR1 and CDR2: SGHRS, YFSETQ. V shed 6 bases and J 1 base; nucleotides not matched to a gene: 8. The CDR3 runs to 16 residues. In DNA form, the CDR3 reads TGCGCCAGCACCCCGACAGGGGGCAGGGGCACAGATACGCAGTATTTT. Protein product: CASTPTGGRGTDTQYF.

This clonotype was recorded many times. The V and J genes are TRBV10-3 and TRBJ1-5; D not certain. Germline V gene lookup returns CDR1 ENHRY and CDR2 SYGVKD. V was cut by 2 bases and J by 3 bases, with 5 bases left in between. The CDR3 totals 13 residues. DNA for the CDR3: TGTGCCATCAGTGAGACGTACAATCAGCCCCAGCATTTT. Its protein is CAISETYNQPQHF.

This clonotype was counted many times. V usage is TRBV5-1 and J usage is TRBJ2-7; D not certain. This CDR3 has 19 residues. V was pared by 1 base and J by 2 bases, with 25 bases between. From germline, CDR1 is SGHRS and CDR2 YFSETQ. The CDR3 coding sequence is TGCGCCAGCAGCTTGTTGGTCCTCCCCTCTAAGGCGCCGACCTACGAGCAGTACTTC. It specifies CASSLLVLPSKAPTYEQYF.

The chain uses TRBV6-1 and TRBJ1-4; D perhaps matches TRBD1 (6 bases). CDR3 size: 16 residues. The V end was cut by 4 bases, the J end by 8 bases, with 20 bases between. CDR1 is MNHNS, CDR2 SASEGT, per germline. The CDR3 DNA is TGTGCCAGCAGTGGAGGTGTGGGGGGCGCCCGGGAAAAACTGTTTTTT. Encoded protein: CASSGGVGGAREKLFF.

Details on this clonotype: A clone one base away is much larger, so this may be a read error. V is TRBV20-1 and J is TRBJ1-4; D is uncertain. The CDR3 has 12 residues. Germline V gene sequence: CDR1 DFQATT, CDR2 SNEGSKA (reference sequence). The CDR3, as DNA: TGCAGTGCGAGGGAGATTGGGGAAAGACTGTTTTTT. Protein: CSAREIGERLFF.

This clonotype was detected many times. The chain is built from TRBV29-1 and TRBJ2-1; D assignment may be TRBD1 or TRBD2 (5 bases each). CDR1 is SQVTM and CDR2 is ANQGSEA in the germline V gene. The CDR3 covers 15 residues. V was pared by 3 bases and J by 1 base, with 13 bases between. Here the CDR3 reads CSVETGTESYNEQFF. The CDR3 DNA reads TGCAGCGTTGAGACGGGGACGGAATCCTACAATGAGCAGTTCTTC.

The chain joins TRBV6-1 to TRBJ2-1; D remains ambiguous. The germline V and J ends were trimmed by 3 bases and 4 bases, with 10 bases remaining between them. Germline-derived CDR1 and CDR2 are MNHNS and SASEGT. This CDR3 has 14 amino acids. Written as DNA, the CDR3 is TGTGCCAGCAGTGACCTCTCAAGGTACAATGAGCAGTTCTTC. This gives the protein CASSDLSRYNEQFF.

The V and J genes are TRBV10-3 and TRBJ1-4; D unclear. The CDR3 has 15 residues. The V and J ends lost 0 bases and 6 bases respectively, with 11 bases between them. Germline V gene sequence: CDR1 ENHRY, CDR2 SYGVKD. As DNA, the CDR3 is TGTGCCATCAGTGAGTCAACAAGGGAAGATGAAAAACTGTTTTTT. Translation gives CAISESTREDEKLFF.

This clonotype was detected ten times or more. This chain joins TRBV6-5 and TRBJ2-6; no reliable D call. The CDR3 is made up of 17 amino acids. V lost 0 bases, J lost 4 bases, and 13 bases lay in between. Germline values: CDR1 MNHEY, CDR2 SVGAGI. CDR3 loop: CASSYSASPLGANVLTF. CDR3 DNA: TGTGCCAGCAGTTACTCCGCTTCACCGCTCGGGGCCAACGTCCTGACTTTC.

The table lists this clonotype with many counts. The chain is built from TRBV10-3 and TRBJ2-1; D possibly matches TRBD1 or TRBD2 (5 bases each). The germline CDR1 and CDR2 sequences are ENHRY and SYGVKD. V shed 6 bases and J shed 10 bases, with 16 bases lying between them. This CDR3 has 13 amino acids. CDR3 amino acids: CAIRLGEPWEQFF. Written as DNA, the CDR3 is TGTGCCATCAGGCTGGGGGAACCGTGGGAGCAGTTCTTC.

The V and J genes are TRBV24-1 and TRBJ2-1, with 14 bases aligning to TRBD2. The CDR3 covers 16 residues. The ends lost 3 bases at V and 9 bases at J; junction bases unmatched: 6. CDR1 and CDR2 from the germline V gene are KGHDR and SFDVKD. The CDR3: CATSDRTSGRTSEQFF. The CDR3 bases are TGTGCCACCAGTGATCGGACTAGCGGGAGGACGAGTGAGCAGTTCTTC.

This clonotype was observed many times. The rearrangement uses TRBV7-9 and TRBJ2-1; D may match TRBD1 or TRBD2 (5 bases each). V lost 2 bases, J lost 0 bases, and 11 bases lay in between. The germline V gene encodes CDR1 SEHNR and CDR2 FQNEAQ (reference sequence). This CDR3 is built from 16 residues. The CDR3 DNA sequence: TGTGCCAGCAGCTTAAGTGGGGGAAACTCCTACAATGAGCAGTTCTTC. Residues: CASSLSGGNSYNEQFF. Drawing the rest from reference TRBV7-9 and TRBJ2-1, the complete variable domain is DTGVSQNPRHKITKRGQNVTFRCDPISEHNRLYWYRQTLGQGPEFLTYFQNEAQLEKSRLLSDRFSAERPKGSFSTLEIQRTEQGDSAMYLCASSLSGGNSYNEQFFGPGTRLTVL.